The entry that follows covers one T cell receptor (beta chain) sequence. Its antigen is still unknown. A single record per CDR3 protein comes from TCRdb applying MiXCR to the 5' RACE reads. The sample lists about 330,000 distinct CDR3 sequences; 4.1% were seen once. The CDR3 sequence is 14 residues long. Trimming cost V 5 bases and J 6 bases; bases outside gene matches: 5. Germline V gene lookup returns CDR1 SGDLS and CDR2 YYNGEE. The data were obtained in a study of T cells after yellow fever vaccination. Study-wide results and caveats: A weaker secondary response peaked on day 5, the primary on day 15.

The specimen was PBMCs, collected 5 days after the yellow fever booster vaccination. The chain has TRBV9 and TRBJ2-1; the match to TRBD1 covers 10 bases. This TCR derives from a man aged 18 to 30 who received the YFV17D yellow fever vaccine. CDR3 loop: CASSRDRGSNEQFF. CDR3 in DNA: TGTGCCAGCAGTAGGGACAGGGGATCCAATGAGCAGTTCTTC.